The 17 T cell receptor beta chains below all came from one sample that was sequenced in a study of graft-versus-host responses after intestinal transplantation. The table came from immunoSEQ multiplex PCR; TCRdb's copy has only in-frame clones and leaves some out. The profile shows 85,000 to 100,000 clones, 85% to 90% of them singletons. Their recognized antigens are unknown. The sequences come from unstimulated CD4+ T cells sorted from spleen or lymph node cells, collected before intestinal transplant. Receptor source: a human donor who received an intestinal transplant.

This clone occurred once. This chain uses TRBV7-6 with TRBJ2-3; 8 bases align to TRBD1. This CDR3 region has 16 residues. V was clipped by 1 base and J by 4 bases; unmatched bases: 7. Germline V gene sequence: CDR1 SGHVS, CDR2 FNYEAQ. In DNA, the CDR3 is TGTGCCAGCAGCTTAGGCAGGGGGCTAGGGGCAGATACGCAGTATTTT. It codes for CASSLGRGLGADTQYF.

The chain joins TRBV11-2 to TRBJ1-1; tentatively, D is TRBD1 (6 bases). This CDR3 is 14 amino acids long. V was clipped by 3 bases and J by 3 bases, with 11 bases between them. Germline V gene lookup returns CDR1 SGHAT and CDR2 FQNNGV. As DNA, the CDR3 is TGTGCCAGCAGCTTGCAACAGGGCTACACTGAAGCTTTCTTT. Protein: CASSLQQGYTEAFF.

The CDR3: CASSYSGQGLKKLFF. The CDR3 DNA is TGTGCCAGCAGTTACTCCGGACAGGGGTTGAAAAAACTGTTTTTT. V gene TRBV6-5 combines with J gene TRBJ1-4, with 9 nucleotides matching TRBD1. The trim removed 0 bases at V and 9 bases at J, leaving 5 bases unmatched. The CDR3 runs 15 residues. Germline-derived CDR1 and CDR2 are MNHEY and SVGAGI.

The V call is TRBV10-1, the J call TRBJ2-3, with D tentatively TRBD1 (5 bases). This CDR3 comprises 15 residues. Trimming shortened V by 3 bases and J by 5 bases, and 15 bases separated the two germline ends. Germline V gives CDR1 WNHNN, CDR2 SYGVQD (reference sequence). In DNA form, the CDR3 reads TGCGCCAGCAGTGATTCAGGGAAAAATCAAGATACGCAGTATTTT. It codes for CASSDSGKNQDTQYF.

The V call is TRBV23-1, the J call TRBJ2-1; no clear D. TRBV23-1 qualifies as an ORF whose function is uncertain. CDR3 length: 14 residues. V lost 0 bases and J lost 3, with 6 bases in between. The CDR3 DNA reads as TGCGCCAGCAGTCAATCGCCGGGCTACAATGAGCAGTTCTTC. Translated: CASSQSPGYNEQFF.

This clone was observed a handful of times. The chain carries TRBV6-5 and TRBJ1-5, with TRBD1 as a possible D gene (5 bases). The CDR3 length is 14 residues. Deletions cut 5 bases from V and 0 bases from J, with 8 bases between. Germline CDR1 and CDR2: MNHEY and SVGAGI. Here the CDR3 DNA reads TGTGCCAGCAGTCGGGACTCTAGCAATCAGCCCCAGCATTTT. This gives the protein CASSRDSSNQPQHF.

CDR3 sequence (DNA): TGTGCCAGTAGTACGGGCCTCCGGGGGGAGCAGTTCTTC. Amino acids: CASSTGLRGEQFF. V and J are TRBV19 and TRBJ2-1; D is possibly TRBD2 (6 bases). V gave up 4 bases and J gave up 10 bases, with 14 bases separating them. The CDR3 totals 13 residues. Per germline, CDR1 LNHDA and CDR2 SQIVND (reference sequence). The whole variable domain, filled in from reference TRBV19 and TRBJ2-1, reads DGGITQSPKYLFRKEGQNVTLSCEQNLNHDAMYWYRQDPGQGLRLIYYSQIVNDFQKGDIAEGYSVSREKKESFPLTVTSAQKNPTAFYLCASSTGLRGEQFFGPGTRLTVL.

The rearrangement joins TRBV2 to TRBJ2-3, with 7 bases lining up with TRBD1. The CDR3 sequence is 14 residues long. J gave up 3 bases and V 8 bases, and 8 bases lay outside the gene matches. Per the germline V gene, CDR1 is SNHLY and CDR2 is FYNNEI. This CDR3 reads CASQQGIVTDTQYF. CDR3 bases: TGTGCCAGCCAACAGGGGATTGTGACAGATACGCAGTATTTT. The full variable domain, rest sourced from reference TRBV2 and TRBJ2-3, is EPEVTQTPSHQVTQMGQEVILRCVPISNHLYFYWYRQILGQKVEFLVSFYNNEISEKSEIFDDQFSVERPDGSNFTLKIRSTKLEDSAMYFCASQQGIVTDTQYFGPGTRLTVL.

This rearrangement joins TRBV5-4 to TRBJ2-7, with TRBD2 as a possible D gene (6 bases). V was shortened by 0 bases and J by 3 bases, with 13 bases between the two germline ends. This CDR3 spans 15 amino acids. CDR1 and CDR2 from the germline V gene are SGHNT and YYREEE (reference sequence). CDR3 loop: CASSLVAGGSYEQYF. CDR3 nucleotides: TGTGCCAGCAGCTTGGTTGCCGGGGGAAGCTACGAGCAGTACTTC.

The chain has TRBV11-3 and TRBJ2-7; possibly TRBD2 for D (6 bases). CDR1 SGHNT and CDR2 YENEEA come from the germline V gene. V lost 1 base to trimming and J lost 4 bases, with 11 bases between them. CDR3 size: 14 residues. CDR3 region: CASSLGSGLYEQYF. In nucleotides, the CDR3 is TGTGCCAGCAGCTTAGGCAGCGGGTTGTACGAGCAGTACTTC.

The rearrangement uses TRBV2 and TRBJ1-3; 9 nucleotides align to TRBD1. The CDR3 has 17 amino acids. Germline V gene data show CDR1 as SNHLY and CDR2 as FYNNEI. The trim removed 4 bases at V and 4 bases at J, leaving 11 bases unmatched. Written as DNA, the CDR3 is TGTGCCAGCAGTGCGGGGGGACAGGGACTCGTCGGAAACACCATATATTTT. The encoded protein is CASSAGGQGLVGNTIYF.

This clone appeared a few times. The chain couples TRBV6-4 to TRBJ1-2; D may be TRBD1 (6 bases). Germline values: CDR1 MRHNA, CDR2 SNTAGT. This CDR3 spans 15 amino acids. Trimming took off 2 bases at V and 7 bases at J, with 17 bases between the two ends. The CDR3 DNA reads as TGTGCCAGCAGTGACGGGGCAGGGGATCTGCGTGGCTACACCTTC. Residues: CASSDGAGDLRGYTF.

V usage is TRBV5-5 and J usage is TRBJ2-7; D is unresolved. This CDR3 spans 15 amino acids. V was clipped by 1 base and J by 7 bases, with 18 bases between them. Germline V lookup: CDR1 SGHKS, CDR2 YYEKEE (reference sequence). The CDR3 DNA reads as TGTGCCAGCAGCTTGATTACTGGGCCGCCTTTGGAGCAGTACTTC. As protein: CASSLITGPPLEQYF.

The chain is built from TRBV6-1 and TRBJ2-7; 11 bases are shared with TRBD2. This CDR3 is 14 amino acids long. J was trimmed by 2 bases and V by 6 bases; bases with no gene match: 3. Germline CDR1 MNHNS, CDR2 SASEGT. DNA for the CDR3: TGTGCCAGCAGCGTAGCGGGGGGGGCCTACGAGCAGTACTTC. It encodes CASSVAGGAYEQYF.

In DNA form, the CDR3 reads TGTGCCAGCAGCCCGGCGGGGTCCTATAATTCACCCCTCCACTTT. As protein: CASSPAGSYNSPLHF. J is TRBJ1-6 and V is TRBV7-9; D unresolved. The germline V and J ends were trimmed by 5 bases and 1 base, with 9 bases remaining between them. The CDR3 is 15 residues long. The germline V gene encodes CDR1 SEHNR and CDR2 FQNEAQ (reference sequence).

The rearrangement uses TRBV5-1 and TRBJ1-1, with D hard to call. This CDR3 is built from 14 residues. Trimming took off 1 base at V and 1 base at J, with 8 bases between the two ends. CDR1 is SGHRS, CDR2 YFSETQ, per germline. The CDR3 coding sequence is TGCGCCAGCAGCTTGTTTTCAGGGAACACTGAAGCTTTCTTT. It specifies CASSLFSGNTEAFF.

The CDR3 DNA reads as TGCGCCAGCAGCTTGGGTTCCGGCGGGGGGACCACAGATACGCAGTATTTT. Residues: CASSLGSGGGTTDTQYF. The chain recombines TRBV5-1 with TRBJ2-3; 8 positions agree with TRBD2. Germline CDR1 is SGHRS and CDR2 is YFSETQ. V gave up 0 bases and J gave up 2 bases; unmatched junction bases: 8. The CDR3 spans 17 residues.